This T cell receptor beta chain was obtained from a study of T cell responses to AZD1222 COVID-19 vaccine. Study-level results: Sampling that yielded the repertoires occurred only after the peak T cell response. At study baseline, merely six AZD1222 recipients were seropositive. Donors skewed white British and female; clonal diversity was possibly underestimated. Within unmutated variant regions lay the reported targets of nearly half of spike-specific TCRs.

A word on this clone: The antigen remains unidentified.

Data came from immunoSEQ multiplex PCR; TCRdb stores just in-frame clones and leaves some out. The table lists 70,000 to 95,000 clones, about 88% of them singletons, with about 7% in the top ten. This specimen consisted of peripheral blood, obtained 28 days after the second AZD1222 dose. This clonotype was obtained from an adult who received the AZD1222 COVID-19 vaccine.

Here the CDR3 DNA reads TGTGCCAGCAGTTCCACTAGCGGCTCCTACGAGCAGTACTTC. Amino acids: CASSSTSGSYEQYF. V and J are TRBV6-5 and TRBJ2-7; 8 nucleotides align to TRBD2. The CDR3 is made up of 14 amino acids. From germline, CDR1 is MNHEY and CDR2 SVGAGI. J gave up 0 bases and V 4 bases, and 2 bases lay outside the gene matches.